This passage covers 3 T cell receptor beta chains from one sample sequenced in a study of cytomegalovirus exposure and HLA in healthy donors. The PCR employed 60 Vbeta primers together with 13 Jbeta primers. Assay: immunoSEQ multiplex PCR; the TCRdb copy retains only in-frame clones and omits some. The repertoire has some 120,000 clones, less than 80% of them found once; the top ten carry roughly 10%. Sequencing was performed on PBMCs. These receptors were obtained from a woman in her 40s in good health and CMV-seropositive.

The CDR3 is CASSLAGGGWELFF. The CDR3 region has the DNA TGTGCCAGCAGTTTAGCGGGAGGAGGGTGGGAGCTGTTTTTT. The chain has TRBV28 and TRBJ2-2; 8 positions match TRBD2. The ends lost 2 bases at V and 9 bases at J; junction bases unmatched: 5. Germline V gene lookup returns CDR1 MDHEN and CDR2 SYDVKM. The CDR3 loop spans 14 amino acids.

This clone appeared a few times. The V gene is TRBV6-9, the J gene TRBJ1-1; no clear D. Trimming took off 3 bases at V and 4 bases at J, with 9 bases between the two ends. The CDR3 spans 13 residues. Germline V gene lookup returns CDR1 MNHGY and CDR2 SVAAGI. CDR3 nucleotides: TGTGCCAGCAGTTACCGTCGGGGCACTGAAGCTTTCTTT. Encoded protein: CASSYRRGTEAFF.

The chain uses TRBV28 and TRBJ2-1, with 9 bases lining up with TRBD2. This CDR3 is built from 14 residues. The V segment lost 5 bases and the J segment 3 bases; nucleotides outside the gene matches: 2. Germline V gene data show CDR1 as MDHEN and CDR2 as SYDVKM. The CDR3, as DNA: TGTGCCAGCAGTCCTAGCGGGGACTACAATGAGCAGTTCTTC. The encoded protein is CASSPSGDYNEQFF.